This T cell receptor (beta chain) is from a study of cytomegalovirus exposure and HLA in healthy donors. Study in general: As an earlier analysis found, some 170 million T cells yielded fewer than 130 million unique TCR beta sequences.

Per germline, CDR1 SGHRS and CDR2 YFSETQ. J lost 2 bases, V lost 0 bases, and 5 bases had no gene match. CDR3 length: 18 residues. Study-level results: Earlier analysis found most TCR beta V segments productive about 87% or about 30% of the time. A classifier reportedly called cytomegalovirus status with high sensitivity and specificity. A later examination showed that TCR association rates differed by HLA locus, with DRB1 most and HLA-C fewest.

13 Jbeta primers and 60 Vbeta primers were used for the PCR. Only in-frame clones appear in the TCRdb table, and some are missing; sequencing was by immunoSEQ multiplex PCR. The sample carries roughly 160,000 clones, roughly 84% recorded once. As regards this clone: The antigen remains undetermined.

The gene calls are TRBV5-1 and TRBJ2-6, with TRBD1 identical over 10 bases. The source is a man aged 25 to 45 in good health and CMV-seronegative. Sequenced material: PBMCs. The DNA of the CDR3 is TGCGCCAGCAGCTTGGGACAGGGGGCGGGACCTGGGGCCAACGTCCTGACTTTC. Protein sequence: CASSLGQGAGPGANVLTF.